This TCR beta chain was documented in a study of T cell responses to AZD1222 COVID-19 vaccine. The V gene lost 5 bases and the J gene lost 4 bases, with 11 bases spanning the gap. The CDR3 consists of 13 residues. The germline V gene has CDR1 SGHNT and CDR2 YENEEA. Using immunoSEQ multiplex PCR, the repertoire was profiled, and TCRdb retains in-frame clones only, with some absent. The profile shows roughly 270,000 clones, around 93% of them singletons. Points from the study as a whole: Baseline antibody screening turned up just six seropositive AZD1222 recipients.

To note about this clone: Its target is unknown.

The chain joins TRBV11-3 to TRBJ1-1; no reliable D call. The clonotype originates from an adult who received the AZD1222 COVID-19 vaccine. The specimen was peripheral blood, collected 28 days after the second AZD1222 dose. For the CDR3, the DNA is TGTGCCAGCAGCCAGGCCCGGGGCACTGAAGCTTTCTTT. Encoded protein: CASSQARGTEAFF.